This T cell receptor (beta chain) was captured by sequencing in a study of blood T cell repertoires in COVID-19. The method was immunoSEQ multiplex PCR; TCRdb's version includes in-frame clones alone and lacks a portion of them. The table lists about 380,000 clones, around 90% of them singletons, with 0.9% to 1.5% in the top ten. The V and J ends lost 1 base and 3 bases respectively, with 10 bases between them. This CDR3 is 14 amino acids long. The germline V gene encodes CDR1 MNHEY and CDR2 SVGEGT. The receptor comes from a young woman who had recovered from COVID-19. Sequencing was done on a sample of PBMCs or T cells enriched from blood (not recorded which). The chain has TRBV6-2 or TRBV6-3 and TRBJ2-7; D may be TRBD2 (6 bases). CDR3 in amino acids: CASSYFGGNYEQYF. The CDR3, as DNA: TGTGCCAGCAGTTACTTCGGGGGTAACTACGAGCAGTACTTC.